This T cell receptor beta chain derives from a study of T cell repertoires in cytomegalovirus infection. For the study at large: From public TCR beta signatures came an indication of both CMV infection and matching HLA type.

V was pared by 8 bases and J by 7 bases, with 9 bases between. This CDR3 has 11 residues. CDR1 SGHNT and CDR2 YYREEE come from the germline V gene (reference sequence). In its sample, this clonotype was seen a few times. The target antigen is unknown. TCRdb passed the reads through MiXCR, listing each CDR3 protein once. The top ten hold about an eighth of the sample, which has about 900,000 distinct CDR3 sequences, more than 25% seen once. General study points: HLA-C-restricted CMV clonotypes gave the most frequent clonotype in two of eight donors. Cumulative public TCR beta family frequency identified CMV carriers with the relevant HLA.

This chain links TRBV5-4 with TRBJ2-2; unclear D gene. The TCR sequence derives from a human donor in good health (CMV status not recorded). Some clones in this sample may be carry-over from other donors' samples. The sample was cultured CD8+ T cells from PBMCs, taken from culture after CMV antigen stimulation. CDR3 region: CASLWGGELFF. The CDR3 coding sequence is TGTGCCAGTCTGTGGGGCGGGGAGCTGTTTTTT.